Below are 29 T cell receptor beta chains sequenced from a single sample in a study of cytomegalovirus exposure and HLA in healthy donors. Use of 60 Vbeta and 13 Jbeta primers characterized the PCR. Data came from immunoSEQ multiplex PCR; TCRdb stores just in-frame clones and leaves some out. The sample yields 150,000 to 160,000 clones, 65% to 90% seen once. The sequenced sample was PBMCs. These receptor sequences come from a woman aged 50 to 60 in good health and CMV-seropositive.

The gene calls are TRBV10-3 and TRBJ1-4; a weak D match, TRBD1 (5 bases). From germline, CDR1 is ENHRY and CDR2 SYGVKD. This CDR3 is 14 amino acids long. V was cut by 7 bases and J by 8 bases, with 17 bases left in between. The CDR3 DNA reads TGTGCCATCACTTCGTACGAAAGGGGCGAAAAACTGTTTTTT. Encoded protein: CAITSYERGEKLFF.

This chain uses TRBV6-5 with TRBJ1-1; no firm D call. Between the trimmed V and J ends, which lost 8 bases and 0 bases, there was a span of 13 bases. This CDR3 comprises 14 residues. CDR1 and CDR2 (germline): MNHEY, SVGAGI. CDR3 in DNA: TGTGCCAGCCGTGCGCTCTTTATGAACACTGAAGCTTTCTTT. Translated, it gives CASRALFMNTEAFF.

DNA of the CDR3: TGTGCCAGCAGCTCGGCGGGACCGGATAATTCACCCCTCCACTTT. Translating gives CASSSAGPDNSPLHF. The chain is built from TRBV7-9 and TRBJ1-6, with D possibly TRBD1 on 5 matching bases. The CDR3 runs 15 residues. Trimming left V 4 bases short and J 5 bases short, with 12 bases between. Germline CDR1 is SEHNR and CDR2 is FQNEAQ (reference sequence).

This sequence joins TRBV7-2 and TRBJ1-1; D is ambiguous. CDR3 size: 14 residues. Germline values: CDR1 SGHTA, CDR2 FQGNSA. Trimming stripped 7 bases from V and 1 base from J, with 13 bases between. This CDR3 is CASTSSNRNTEAFF. In DNA form, the CDR3 reads TGTGCCAGCACCTCCTCCAACAGGAACACTGAAGCTTTCTTT.

V usage is TRBV2 and J usage is TRBJ1-1; a possible D gene is TRBD1 (5 bases). Germline V gene data show CDR1 as SNHLY and CDR2 as FYNNEI. The CDR3 contains 11 residues. The V end was cut by 6 bases, the J end by 12 bases, with 14 bases between. CDR3 bases: TGTGCCAGCAGGACAGCCAAGGATACTTTCTTT. Translating it yields CASRTAKDTFF.

This chain connects TRBV15 to TRBJ2-7, with a possible D match to TRBD1 (6 bases). This CDR3 is 12 amino acids long. Germline V gives CDR1 LNHNV, CDR2 YYDKDF (reference sequence). The V gene lost 8 bases and the J gene lost 4 bases, with 12 bases spanning the gap. CDR3 sequence reads: CATWDNGYEQYF. CDR3 bases: TGTGCCACCTGGGACAATGGGTACGAGCAGTACTTC.

The V gene is TRBV14, the J gene TRBJ2-5; D not certain. The germline V and J ends were trimmed by 4 bases and 7 bases, with 7 bases remaining between them. The CDR3 sequence is 11 residues long. Germline V gene data show CDR1 as SGHDN and CDR2 as FVKESK. CDR3 in DNA: TGTGCCAGCAGCCTTGGCTGGACCCAGTACTTC. It translates to CASSLGWTQYF.

The chain is built from TRBV9 and TRBJ2-3, with TRBD2 as a possible D gene (5 bases). CDR1 is SGDLS, CDR2 YYNGEE, per germline. Trimming stripped 2 bases from V and 1 base from J, with 11 bases between. The CDR3 is made up of 15 amino acids. This CDR3 reads CASSVGGFGTDTQYF. Here the CDR3 DNA reads TGTGCCAGCAGCGTGGGCGGGTTCGGCACAGATACGCAGTATTTT.

J is TRBJ2-7 and V is TRBV2, with a possible D match to TRBD1 (5 bases). The V gene's germline CDR1 is SNHLY and CDR2 FYNNEI. This CDR3 has 13 amino acids. Trimming stripped 7 bases from V and 5 bases from J, with 15 bases between. The CDR3 is CASIQGMGNEQYF. Written as DNA, the CDR3 is TGTGCCAGCATCCAGGGAATGGGGAACGAGCAGTACTTC. Full variable domain (missing parts from reference TRBV2 and TRBJ2-7): EPEVTQTPSHQVTQMGQEVILRCVPISNHLYFYWYRQILGQKVEFLVSFYNNEISEKSEIFDDQFSVERPDGSNFTLKIRSTKLEDSAMYFCASIQGMGNEQYFGPGTRLTVT.

CDR3 region: CASSLERQGYGYTF. The CDR3 nucleotides read TGTGCCAGCAGCTTGGAACGACAGGGCTATGGCTACACCTTC. This rearrangement joins TRBV5-4 to TRBJ1-2, with TRBD1 identical over 7 bases. Germline assignment: CDR1 SGHNT and CDR2 YYREEE (reference sequence). The ends lost 0 bases at V and 4 bases at J; junction bases unmatched: 3. The CDR3 has 14 amino acids.

The chain recombines TRBV19 with TRBJ2-6; D might be TRBD1 (5 bases). Germline lookup yields CDR1 LNHDA and CDR2 SQIVND (reference sequence). Trimming removed 4 bases from V and 0 bases from J, with 16 bases in between. This CDR3 is 18 amino acids long. CDR3 amino acids: CASSRATATGSGANVLTF. In DNA form, the CDR3 reads TGTGCCAGTAGTAGAGCGACAGCTACCGGCTCTGGGGCCAACGTCCTGACTTTC.

The chain carries TRBV10-1 and TRBJ2-7; 8 bases agree with TRBD1. Germline lookup yields CDR1 WNHNN and CDR2 SYGVQD (reference sequence). V shed 6 bases, J shed 7 bases, and the junction held 5 bases outside the gene matches. The CDR3 is made up of 12 amino acids. The CDR3 DNA sequence: TGCGCCAGCAGCAGGGGGCCGGGGGAGCAGTACTTC. Amino acid sequence: CASSRGPGEQYF.

The chain has TRBV25-1 and TRBJ2-6; D is possibly TRBD2 (5 bases). CDR1 is MGHDK, CDR2 SYGVNS, per germline. V lost 9 bases and J lost 3, with 15 bases in between. CDR3 length: 15 residues. The CDR3: CASTRWESGANVLTF. The CDR3 coding sequence is TGTGCCAGTACGAGATGGGAGAGTGGGGCCAACGTCCTGACTTTC.

The count of this clone is one. The V call is TRBV29-1, the J call TRBJ1-1; D perhaps matches TRBD1 (6 bases). The germline V gene has CDR1 SQVTM and CDR2 ANQGSEA. The ends were cut back, 4 bases at V and 4 bases at J, with 13 bases in the middle. The CDR3 is 13 residues long. Here the CDR3 DNA reads TGCAGCGTTGCCGGTCCCAGGGGCACTGAAGCTTTCTTT. Translating it yields CSVAGPRGTEAFF.

The sample holds a few counts of this clone. J is TRBJ2-7 and V is TRBV7-2; 9 positions match TRBD2. This CDR3 spans 15 amino acids. CDR1 is SGHTA, CDR2 FQGNSA, per germline. Losses at the gene ends were 5 bases for V and 2 bases for J; bases not matched to a gene: 7. CDR3 DNA: TGTGCCAGCAGCACCTTGGGCGGGGGGGCCTACGAGCAGTACTTC. Encoded protein: CASSTLGGGAYEQYF.

The genes are TRBV2 and TRBJ1-1; the match to TRBD1 covers 9 bases. The CDR3 covers 14 residues. CDR1 SNHLY and CDR2 FYNNEI come from the germline V gene. Trimming at V came to 6 bases and at J to 10 bases, leaving 12 bases not matched to a gene. DNA of the CDR3: TGTGCCAGCAGCAAGGACAGGGGCTGGTTGGGAGCTTTCTTT. This encodes CASSKDRGWLGAFF.

CDR3 DNA: TGTGCCAGCAGACCCTTCCGCGGCCAAAATGAGCAGTTCTTC. It encodes CASRPFRGQNEQFF. V usage is TRBV27 and J usage is TRBJ2-1; D remains ambiguous. CDR1 is MNHEY, CDR2 SMNVEV, per germline (reference sequence). The germline V and J ends were trimmed by 6 bases and 7 bases, with 16 bases remaining between them. This CDR3 contains 14 residues.

The rearrangement uses TRBV5-4 and TRBJ2-7; D is possibly TRBD2 (7 bases). The CDR3 extends over 14 amino acids. The germline V gene encodes CDR1 SGHNT and CDR2 YYREEE (reference sequence). The V gene lost 4 bases and the J gene lost 0 bases, with 11 bases spanning the gap. DNA of the CDR3: TGTGCCAGCAGCCTCGGGGGGCGCTCCTACGAGCAGTACTTC. Amino acids: CASSLGGRSYEQYF. The full variable domain, rest sourced from reference TRBV5-4 and TRBJ2-7, is ETGVTQSPTHLIKTRGQQVTLRCSSQSGHNTVSWYQQALGQGPQFIFQYYREEENGRGNFPPRFSGLQFPNYSSELNVNALELDDSALYLCASSLGGRSYEQYFGPGTRLTVT.

This chain joins TRBV5-4 and TRBJ2-1; the match to TRBD1 covers 9 bases. Germline V CDR1 and CDR2: SGHNT, YYREEE (reference sequence). J lost 3 bases, V lost 4 bases, and 5 bases had no gene match. This CDR3 is built from 15 residues. CDR3 in amino acids: CASSGRDRDYNEQFF. The CDR3 DNA reads as TGTGCCAGCAGCGGCCGGGACAGGGACTACAATGAGCAGTTCTTC.

V usage is TRBV11-2 and J usage is TRBJ2-3, with 11 positions matching TRBD2. Looked up from germline, CDR1 is SGHAT and CDR2 is FQNNGV. The CDR3 is made up of 14 amino acids. V lost 5 bases and J lost 4; bases outside the gene matches: 2. The CDR3 nucleotides read TGTGCCAGCAGCATAGCGGGGGGGCCAGATACGCAGTATTTT. This translates into CASSIAGGPDTQYF.

The gene calls are TRBV7-9 and TRBJ2-3, with D tentatively TRBD2 (5 bases). Between the trimmed V and J ends, which lost 6 bases and 0 bases, there was a span of 7 bases. This CDR3 spans 13 amino acids. The V gene's germline CDR1 is SEHNR and CDR2 FQNEAQ (reference sequence). CDR3 protein: CASRAGSTDTQYF. For the CDR3, the DNA is TGTGCCAGCAGGGCGGGTAGCACAGATACGCAGTATTTT. Together with reference TRBV7-9 and TRBJ2-3, the CDR3 gives the full variable domain: DTGVSQNPRHKITKRGQNVTFRCDPISEHNRLYWYRQTLGQGPEFLTYFQNEAQLEKSRLLSDRFSAERPKGSFSTLEIQRTEQGDSAMYLCASRAGSTDTQYFGPGTRLTVL.

The V gene is TRBV5-1, the J gene TRBJ2-3, with a tentative D call TRBD2 (7 bases). From germline, CDR1 is SGHRS and CDR2 YFSETQ. The V end lost 5 bases, the J end lost 2 bases, and 15 bases lay between the germline ends. The CDR3 loop spans 15 amino acids. The CDR3 sequence: CASREGGASTDTQYF. The DNA for the CDR3 is TGCGCCAGCAGGGAAGGGGGGGCGTCCACAGATACGCAGTATTTT.

This clone showed up just a few times. The V gene is TRBV6-9, the J gene TRBJ1-1; 8 nucleotides align to TRBD1. This CDR3 is built from 16 residues. Germline lookup yields CDR1 MNHGY and CDR2 SVAAGI. The V segment lost 5 bases and the J segment 1 base; nucleotides outside the gene matches: 9. The CDR3 spells CASSRPAGGWNTEAFF. DNA for the CDR3: TGTGCCAGCAGTCGGCCTGCAGGGGGCTGGAACACTGAAGCTTTCTTT.

The chain is built from TRBV5-1 and TRBJ2-2, with D perhaps matching TRBD1 (6 bases). The germline gives CDR1 SGHRS, CDR2 YFSETQ. This CDR3 is built from 16 residues. Trimming pared 1 base from V and 1 base from J, leaving 11 bases between. For the CDR3, the DNA is TGCGCCAGCAGCTTGTCAGGGGTGATGAACACCGGGGAGCTGTTTTTT. Its translation: CASSLSGVMNTGELFF.

J is TRBJ2-3 and V is TRBV5-3; 7 nucleotides align to TRBD2. TRBV5-3 is flagged as an ORF with uncertain function. The CDR3 totals 14 residues. Trimming took 4 bases from V and 4 from J; bases not matched to a gene: 6. CDR3 sequence (DNA): TGTGCCAGAAGCACGGCGGCGGGGGCAGATACGCAGTATTTT. Translated: CARSTAAGADTQYF.

This chain connects TRBV27 to TRBJ1-4; the match to TRBD1 covers 7 bases. V gave up 6 bases and J gave up 4 bases; unmatched junction bases: 5. Germline V gives CDR1 MNHEY, CDR2 SMNVEV (reference sequence). The CDR3 is 14 amino acids. The CDR3 DNA sequence: TGTGCCAGCAGACTGACAGGGATTAATGAAAAACTGTTTTTT. Translation: CASRLTGINEKLFF.

The V call is TRBV10-3, the J call TRBJ2-1; 9 bases are a match to TRBD1. Germline CDR1 ENHRY, CDR2 SYGVKD. The CDR3 length is 14 residues. V lost 6 bases, J lost 1 base, and 1 base stayed unmatched. CDR3 sequence: CAIRGQGSYNEQFF. The CDR3 coding sequence is TGTGCCATCAGAGGACAGGGGTCCTACAATGAGCAGTTCTTC.

The chain couples TRBV9 to TRBJ2-3; no clear D gene. The V gene's germline CDR1 is SGDLS and CDR2 YYNGEE. The V gene lost 3 bases and the J gene lost 6 bases, with 11 bases spanning the gap. This CDR3 comprises 13 residues. CDR3 region: CASSGVRSDTQYF. CDR3 nucleotides: TGTGCCAGCAGCGGAGTCCGAAGTGATACGCAGTATTTT.

The CDR3 region is CASSESRGRGQGEQYF. The CDR3 nucleotides are TGTGCCAGCAGTGAATCGAGAGGCAGGGGGCAAGGCGAGCAGTACTTC. The chain has TRBV6-1 and TRBJ2-7; 8 positions agree with TRBD1. The V segment lost 2 bases and the J segment 6 bases; nucleotides outside the gene matches: 12. CDR1 and CDR2 from the germline V gene are MNHNS and SASEGT. This CDR3 contains 16 residues.